The T cell receptor beta chain described here comes from a study of T cell changes during pregnancy in multiple sclerosis. Per the germline V gene, CDR1 is MNHEY and CDR2 is SMNVEV (reference sequence). The length of the CDR3 is 13 residues. The germline V and J ends were trimmed by 8 bases and 0 bases, with 10 bases remaining between them. Sequencing was performed with immunoSEQ multiplex PCR; in TCRdb, only in-frame clones are kept and a portion is missing. Of about 73,000 clones listed, about 90% are singletons. This clone was counted between two and nine times. This TCR was recovered from a female donor in good health, enrolled as a control in a pregnancy study. The chain has TRBV27 and TRBJ1-1; the D gene is possibly TRBD1 (6 bases). Material: peripheral blood, obtained after pregnancy. The CDR3, as DNA: TGTGCCAGCCTAGGACAGATGAACACTGAAGCTTTCTTT. This sequence encodes CASLGQMNTEAFF.